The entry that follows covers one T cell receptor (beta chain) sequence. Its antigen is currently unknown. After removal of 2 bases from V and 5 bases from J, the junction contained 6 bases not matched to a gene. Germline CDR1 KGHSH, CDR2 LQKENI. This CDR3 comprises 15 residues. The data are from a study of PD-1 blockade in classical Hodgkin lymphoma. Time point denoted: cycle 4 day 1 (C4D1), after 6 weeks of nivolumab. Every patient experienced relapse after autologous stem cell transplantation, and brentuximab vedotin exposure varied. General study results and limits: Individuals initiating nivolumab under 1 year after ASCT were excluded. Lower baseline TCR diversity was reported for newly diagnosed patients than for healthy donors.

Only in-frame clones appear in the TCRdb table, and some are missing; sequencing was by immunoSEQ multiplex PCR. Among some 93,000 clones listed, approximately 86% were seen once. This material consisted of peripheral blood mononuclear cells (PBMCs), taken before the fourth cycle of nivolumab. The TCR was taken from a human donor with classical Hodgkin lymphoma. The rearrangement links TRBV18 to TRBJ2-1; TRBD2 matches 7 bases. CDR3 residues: CASSPFAGVNNEQFF. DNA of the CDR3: TGTGCCAGCTCACCATTTGCGGGAGTGAACAATGAGCAGTTCTTC.